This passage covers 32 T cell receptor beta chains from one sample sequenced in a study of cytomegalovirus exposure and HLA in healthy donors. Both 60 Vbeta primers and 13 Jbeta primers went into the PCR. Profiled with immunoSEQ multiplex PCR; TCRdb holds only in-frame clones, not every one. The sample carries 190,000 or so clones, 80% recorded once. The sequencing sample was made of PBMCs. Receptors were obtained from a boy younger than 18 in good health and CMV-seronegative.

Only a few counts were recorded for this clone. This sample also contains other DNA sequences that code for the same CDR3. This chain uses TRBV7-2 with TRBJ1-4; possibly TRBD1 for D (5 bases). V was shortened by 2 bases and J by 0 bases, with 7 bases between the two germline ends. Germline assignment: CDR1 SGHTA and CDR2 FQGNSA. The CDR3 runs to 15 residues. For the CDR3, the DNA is TGTGCCAGCAGCTTAACAGGACCAACTAATGAAAAACTGTTTTTT. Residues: CASSLTGPTNEKLFF.

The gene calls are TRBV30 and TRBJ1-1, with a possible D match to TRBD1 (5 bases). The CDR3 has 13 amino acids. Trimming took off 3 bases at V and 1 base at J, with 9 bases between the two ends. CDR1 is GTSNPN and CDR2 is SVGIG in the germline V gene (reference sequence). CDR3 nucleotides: TGTGCCTGGAGGGAGGGGTCGAACACTGAAGCTTTCTTT. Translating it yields CAWREGSNTEAFF.

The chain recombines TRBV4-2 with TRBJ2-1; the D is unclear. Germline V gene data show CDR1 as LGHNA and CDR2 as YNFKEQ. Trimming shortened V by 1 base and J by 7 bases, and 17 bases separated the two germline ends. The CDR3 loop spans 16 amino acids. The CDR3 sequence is CASSQGGDPRRNEQFF. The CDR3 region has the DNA TGTGCCAGCAGCCAAGGAGGCGATCCCCGGCGGAATGAGCAGTTCTTC.

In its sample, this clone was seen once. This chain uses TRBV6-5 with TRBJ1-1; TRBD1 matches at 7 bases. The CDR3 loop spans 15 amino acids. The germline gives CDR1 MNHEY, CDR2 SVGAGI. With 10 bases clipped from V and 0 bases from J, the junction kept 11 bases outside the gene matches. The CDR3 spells CATWLPGGMNTEAFF. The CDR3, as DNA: TGTGCCACGTGGCTCCCAGGGGGAATGAACACTGAAGCTTTCTTT.

CDR3 in DNA: TGTGCCAGCAGCCGGGACAGGGGTACGGAGACCCAGTACTTC. Its protein is CASSRDRGTETQYF. V gene TRBV11-3 combines with J gene TRBJ2-5, with 10 positions matching TRBD1. Germline-derived CDR1 and CDR2 are SGHNT and YENEEA. The CDR3 runs 14 residues. J lost 5 bases, V lost 5 bases, and 5 bases had no gene match.

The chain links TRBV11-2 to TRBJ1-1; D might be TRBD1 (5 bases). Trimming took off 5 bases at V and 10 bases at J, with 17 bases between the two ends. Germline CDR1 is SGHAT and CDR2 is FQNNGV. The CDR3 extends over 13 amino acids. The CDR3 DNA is TGTGCCAGCAGCCCTTGGAGGGCGGGGGGAGCTTTCTTT. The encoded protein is CASSPWRAGGAFF. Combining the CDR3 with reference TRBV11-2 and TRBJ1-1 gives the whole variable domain EAGVAQSPRYKIIEKRQSVAFWCNPISGHATLYWYQQILGQGPKLLIQFQNNGVVDDSQLPKDRFSAERLKGVDSTLKIQPAKLEDSAVYLCASSPWRAGGAFFGQGTRLTVV.

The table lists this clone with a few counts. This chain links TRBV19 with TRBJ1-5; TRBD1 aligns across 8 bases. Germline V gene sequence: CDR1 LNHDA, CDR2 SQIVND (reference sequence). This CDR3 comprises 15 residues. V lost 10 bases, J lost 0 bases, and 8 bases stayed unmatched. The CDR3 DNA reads TGTGCCACCCGGACAGGGTATGTTAGCAATCAGCCCCAGCATTTT. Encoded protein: CATRTGYVSNQPQHF.

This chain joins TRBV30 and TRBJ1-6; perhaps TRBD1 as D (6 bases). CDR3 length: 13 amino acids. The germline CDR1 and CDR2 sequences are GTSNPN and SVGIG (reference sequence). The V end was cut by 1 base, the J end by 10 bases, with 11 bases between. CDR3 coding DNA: TGTGCCTGGAGTGGCGGGGGGCGGTCACCCCTCCACTTT. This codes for CAWSGGGRSPLHF.

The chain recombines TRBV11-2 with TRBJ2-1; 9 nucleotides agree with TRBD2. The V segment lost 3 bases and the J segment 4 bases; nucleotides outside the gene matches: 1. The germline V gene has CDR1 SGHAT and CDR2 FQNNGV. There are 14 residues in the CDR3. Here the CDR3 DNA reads TGTGCCAGCAGCTTTACTAGCGGGTACAATGAGCAGTTCTTC. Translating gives CASSFTSGYNEQFF.

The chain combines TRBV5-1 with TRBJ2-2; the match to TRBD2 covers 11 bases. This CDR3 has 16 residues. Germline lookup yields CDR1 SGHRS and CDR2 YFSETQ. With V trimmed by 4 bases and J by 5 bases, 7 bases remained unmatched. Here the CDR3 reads CASSERLAGNTGELFF. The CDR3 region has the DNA TGCGCCAGCAGCGAAAGACTAGCGGGAAATACCGGGGAGCTGTTTTTT.

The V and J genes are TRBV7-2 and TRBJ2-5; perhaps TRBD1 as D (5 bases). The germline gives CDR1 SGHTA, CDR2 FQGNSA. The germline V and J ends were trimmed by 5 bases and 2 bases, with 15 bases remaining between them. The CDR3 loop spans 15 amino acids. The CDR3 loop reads CASSTGVAGQETQYF. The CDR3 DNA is TGTGCCAGCAGCACAGGAGTAGCAGGGCAAGAGACCCAGTACTTC.

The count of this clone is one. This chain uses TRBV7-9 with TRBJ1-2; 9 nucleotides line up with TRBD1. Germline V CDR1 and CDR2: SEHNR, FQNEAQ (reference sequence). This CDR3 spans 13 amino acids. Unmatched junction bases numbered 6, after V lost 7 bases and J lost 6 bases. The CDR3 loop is CASITGGLDGYTF. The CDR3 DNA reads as TGTGCCAGCATCACAGGGGGCCTGGATGGCTACACCTTC.

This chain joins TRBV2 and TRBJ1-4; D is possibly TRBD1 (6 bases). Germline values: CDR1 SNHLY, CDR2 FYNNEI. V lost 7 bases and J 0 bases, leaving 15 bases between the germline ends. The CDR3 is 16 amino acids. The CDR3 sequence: CASILDRMTTNEKLFF. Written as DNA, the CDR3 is TGTGCCAGCATCCTCGACAGGATGACAACTAATGAAAAACTGTTTTTT. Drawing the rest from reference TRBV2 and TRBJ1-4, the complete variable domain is EPEVTQTPSHQVTQMGQEVILRCVPISNHLYFYWYRQILGQKVEFLVSFYNNEISEKSEIFDDQFSVERPDGSNFTLKIRSTKLEDSAMYFCASILDRMTTNEKLFFGSGTQLSVL.

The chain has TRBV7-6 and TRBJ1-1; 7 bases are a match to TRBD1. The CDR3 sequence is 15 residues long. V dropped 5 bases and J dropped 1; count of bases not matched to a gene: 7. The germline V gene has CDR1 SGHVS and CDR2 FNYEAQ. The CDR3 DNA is TGTGCCAGCAGCCCGACGGGACAGCCGAACACTGAAGCTTTCTTT. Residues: CASSPTGQPNTEAFF. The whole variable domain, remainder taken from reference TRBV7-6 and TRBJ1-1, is GAGVSQSPRYKVTKRGQDVALRCDPISGHVSLYWYRQALGQGPEFLTYFNYEAQQDKSGLPNDRFSAERPEGSISTLTIQRTEQRDSAMYRCASSPTGQPNTEAFFGQGTRLTVV.

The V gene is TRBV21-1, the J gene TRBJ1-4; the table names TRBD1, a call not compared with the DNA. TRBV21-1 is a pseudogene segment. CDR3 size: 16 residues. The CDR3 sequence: CASATPPLDRDEKLFF. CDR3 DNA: TGTGCCAGCGCCACCCCCCCGCTGGACAGAGATGAAAAACTGTTTTTT.

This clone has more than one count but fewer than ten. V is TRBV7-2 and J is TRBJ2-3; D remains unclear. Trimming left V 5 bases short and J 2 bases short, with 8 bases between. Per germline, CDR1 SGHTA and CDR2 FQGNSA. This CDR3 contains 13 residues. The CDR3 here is CASSRVYTDTQYF. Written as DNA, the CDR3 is TGTGCCAGCAGCCGGGTTTACACAGATACGCAGTATTTT.

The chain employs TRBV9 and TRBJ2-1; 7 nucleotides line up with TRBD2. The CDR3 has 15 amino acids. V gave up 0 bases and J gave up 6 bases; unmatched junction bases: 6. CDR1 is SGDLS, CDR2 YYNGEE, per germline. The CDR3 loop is CASSVVAGVRNEQFF. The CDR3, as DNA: TGTGCCAGCAGCGTAGTAGCGGGTGTTCGCAATGAGCAGTTCTTC.

CDR3: CASSFGQGPGTEAFF. CDR3 DNA: TGTGCCAGCTCATTCGGACAGGGCCCAGGGACTGAAGCTTTCTTT. This rearrangement joins TRBV18 to TRBJ1-1; 8 bases fit TRBD1. V gave up 5 bases and J gave up 5 bases; unmatched junction bases: 10. Germline assignment: CDR1 KGHSH and CDR2 LQKENI. This CDR3 is 15 amino acids long.

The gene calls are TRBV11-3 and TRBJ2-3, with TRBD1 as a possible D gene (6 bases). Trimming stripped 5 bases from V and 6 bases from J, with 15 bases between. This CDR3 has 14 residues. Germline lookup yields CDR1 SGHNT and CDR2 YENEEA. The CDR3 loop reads CASSIAPRGDTQYF. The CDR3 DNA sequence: TGTGCCAGCAGCATTGCTCCGAGGGGGGATACGCAGTATTTT.

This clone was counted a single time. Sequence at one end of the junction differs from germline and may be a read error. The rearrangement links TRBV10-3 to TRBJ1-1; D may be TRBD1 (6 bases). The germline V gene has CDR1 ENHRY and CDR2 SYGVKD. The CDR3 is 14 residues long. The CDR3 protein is CALRTVAGNTEAFF. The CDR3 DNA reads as TGTGCCCTCAGGACAGTGGCTGGGAACACTGAAGCTTTCTTT.

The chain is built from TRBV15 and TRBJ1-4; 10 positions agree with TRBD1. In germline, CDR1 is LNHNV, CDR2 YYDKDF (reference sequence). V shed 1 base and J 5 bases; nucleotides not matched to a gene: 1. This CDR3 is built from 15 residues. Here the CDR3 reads CATSRGTGGNEKLFF. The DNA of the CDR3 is TGTGCCACCAGCAGAGGGACAGGGGGAAATGAAAAACTGTTTTTT.

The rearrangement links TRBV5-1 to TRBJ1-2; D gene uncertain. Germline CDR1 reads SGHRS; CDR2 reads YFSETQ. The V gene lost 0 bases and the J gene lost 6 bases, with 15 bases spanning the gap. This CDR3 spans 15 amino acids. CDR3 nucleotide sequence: TGCGCCAGCAGCTTGGGGACGGGGTTTATTGATGGCTACACCTTC. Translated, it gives CASSLGTGFIDGYTF.

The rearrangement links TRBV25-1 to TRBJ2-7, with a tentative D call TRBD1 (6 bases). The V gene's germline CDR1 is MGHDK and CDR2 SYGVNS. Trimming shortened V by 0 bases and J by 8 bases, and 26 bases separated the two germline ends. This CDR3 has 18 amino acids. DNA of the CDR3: TGTGCCAGCAGTGAATATTATTCAGGGGCCACCTTACCTACGAAGCAGTACTTC. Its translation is CASSEYYSGATLPTKQYF.

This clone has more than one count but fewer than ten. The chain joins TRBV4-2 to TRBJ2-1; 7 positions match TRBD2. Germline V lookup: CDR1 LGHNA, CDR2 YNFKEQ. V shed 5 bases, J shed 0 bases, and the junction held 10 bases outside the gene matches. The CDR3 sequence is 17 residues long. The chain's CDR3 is CASSASSGLSSYNEQFF. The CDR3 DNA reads TGTGCCAGCAGCGCGAGTAGCGGGTTAAGCTCCTACAATGAGCAGTTCTTC.

The CDR3 loop is CASSQDFAGAPYGYTF. Here the CDR3 DNA reads TGCGCCAGCAGCCAAGATTTTGCAGGGGCCCCCTATGGCTACACCTTC. V usage is TRBV4-1 and J usage is TRBJ1-2; D might be TRBD1 (6 bases). Trimming shortened V by 0 bases and J by 4 bases, and 15 bases separated the two germline ends. The germline CDR1 and CDR2 sequences are MGHRA and YSYEKL. There are 16 residues in the CDR3.

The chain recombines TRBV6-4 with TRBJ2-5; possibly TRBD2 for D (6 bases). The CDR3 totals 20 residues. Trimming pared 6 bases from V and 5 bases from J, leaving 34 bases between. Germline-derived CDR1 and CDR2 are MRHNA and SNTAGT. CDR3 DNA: TGTGCCAGCAGCTGGACTATTCAACGCGTCCGAGATTACTTCAAGGAGACCCAGTACTTC. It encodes CASSWTIQRVRDYFKETQYF.

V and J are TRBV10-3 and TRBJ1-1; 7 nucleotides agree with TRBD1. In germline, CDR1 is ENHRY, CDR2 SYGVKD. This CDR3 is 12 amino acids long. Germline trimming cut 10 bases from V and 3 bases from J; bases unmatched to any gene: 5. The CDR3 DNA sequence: TGTGCCACGTGGGACAGATACACTGAAGCTTTCTTT. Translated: CATWDRYTEAFF.

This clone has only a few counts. CDR3 sequence: CASSSLAGEQETQYF. The CDR3 DNA sequence: TGTGCCAGCAGCTCCTTAGCGGGGGAGCAAGAGACCCAGTACTTC. J is TRBJ2-5 and V is TRBV5-8; 9 bases are shared with TRBD2. The V gene's germline CDR1 is SGHTS and CDR2 YDEGEE. This CDR3 region has 15 residues. J was trimmed by 2 bases and V by 3 bases; bases with no gene match: 5.

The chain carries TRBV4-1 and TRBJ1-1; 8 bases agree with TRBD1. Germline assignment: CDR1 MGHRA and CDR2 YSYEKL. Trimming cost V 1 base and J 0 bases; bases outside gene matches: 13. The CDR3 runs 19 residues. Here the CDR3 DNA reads TGCGCCAGCAGCCAAGGGGCCGGACAGGGCCTTGGGTTGAACACTGAAGCTTTCTTT. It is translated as CASSQGAGQGLGLNTEAFF.

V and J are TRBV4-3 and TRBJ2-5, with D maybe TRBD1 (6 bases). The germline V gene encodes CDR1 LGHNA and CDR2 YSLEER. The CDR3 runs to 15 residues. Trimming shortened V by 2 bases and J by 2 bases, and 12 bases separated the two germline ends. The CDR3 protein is CASSQNSQGQETQYF. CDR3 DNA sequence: TGCGCCAGCAGCCAAAATTCCCAGGGGCAAGAGACCCAGTACTTC.

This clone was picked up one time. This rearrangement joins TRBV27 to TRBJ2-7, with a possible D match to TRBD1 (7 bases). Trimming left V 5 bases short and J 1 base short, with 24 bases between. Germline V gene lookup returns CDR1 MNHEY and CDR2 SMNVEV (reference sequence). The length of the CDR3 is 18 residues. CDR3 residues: CASSPLGGGGVISYEQYF. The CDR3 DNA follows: TGTGCCAGCAGTCCCCTCGGAGGGGGCGGGGTGATTTCCTACGAGCAGTACTTC.

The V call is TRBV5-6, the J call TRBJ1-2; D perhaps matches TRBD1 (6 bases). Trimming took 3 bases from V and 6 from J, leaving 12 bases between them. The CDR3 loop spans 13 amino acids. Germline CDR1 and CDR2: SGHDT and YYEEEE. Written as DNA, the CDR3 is TGTGCCAGCAGCTATGGACAGAAGAATGGCTACACCTTC. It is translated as CASSYGQKNGYTF.